This T cell receptor (beta chain) emerged from a study of regulatory T cells in long-lasting Graves disease. The overall study: By definition, persistent Graves' disease involved antithyroid drugs for over 5 years alongside positive TSH receptor antibodies.

Indicated time point: persistent/refractory GD, antithyroid drugs over 5 years with positive TRAb. Extracted RNA from PBMCs served as the source of the TCR library. Per American Thyroid Association guidelines, Graves' disease was diagnosed. EDTA tubes received about 9.4 milliliters of drawn peripheral blood. Trimming left V 0 bases short and J 1 base short, with 12 bases between. This CDR3 has 16 residues. The germline V gene encodes CDR1 SGHVS and CDR2 FQNEAQ. TCR beta libraries were built with iRepertoire HTBI primers and Arm-PCR of CDR3 regions. TCRdb reprocessed the multiplex PCR reads with MiXCR, giving one entry per CDR3 protein. The sample holds roughly 400,000 distinct CDR3 sequences; approximately 22% are singletons and the top ten take 14%. This clonotype was seen many times. Its target is not known. Study-level findings and limits: Relative to newly diagnosed Graves' patients, persistent ones had lower TCR diversity.

The chain combines TRBV7-8 with TRBJ2-5, with D perhaps being TRBD1 or TRBD2 (5 bases each). The sequencing here drew on peripheral blood mononuclear cells (PBMCs), taken when the disease was refractory, from a patient treated with antithyroid drugs. The receptor comes from a female donor with Graves disease. Written as DNA, the CDR3 is TGTGCCAGCAGCTTAGCGATGGGACCGACCCAAGAGACCCAGTACTTC. Translating it yields CASSLAMGPTQETQYF.